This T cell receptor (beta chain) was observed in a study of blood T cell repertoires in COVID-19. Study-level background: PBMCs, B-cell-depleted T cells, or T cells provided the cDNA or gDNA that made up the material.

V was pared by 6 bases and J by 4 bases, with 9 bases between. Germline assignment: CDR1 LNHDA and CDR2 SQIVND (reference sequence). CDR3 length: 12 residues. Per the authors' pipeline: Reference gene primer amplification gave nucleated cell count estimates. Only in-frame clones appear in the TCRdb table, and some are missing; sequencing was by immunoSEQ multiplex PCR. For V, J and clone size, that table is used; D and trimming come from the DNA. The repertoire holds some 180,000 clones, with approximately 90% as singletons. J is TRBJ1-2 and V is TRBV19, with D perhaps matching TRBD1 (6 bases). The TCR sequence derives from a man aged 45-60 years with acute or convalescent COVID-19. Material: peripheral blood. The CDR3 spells CASRQDSYGYTF. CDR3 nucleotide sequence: TGTGCCAGTAGACAGGACAGCTATGGCTACACCTTC.